Detailed here is one TCR beta chain. The data were taken from a study of technical replicates of blood from a few donors. TCRdb keeps only in-frame clones here, not all; method: immunoSEQ multiplex PCR. The table has tens of thousands of clones, nearly 96% seen once. The CDR3 loop spans 11 amino acids. Germline values: CDR1 DFQATT, CDR2 SNEGSKA (reference sequence). Between the trimmed V and J ends, which lost 6 bases and 5 bases, there was a span of 10 bases. The rearrangement links TRBV20-1 to TRBJ1-2; TRBD1 might be the D (6 bases). The source is a human donor in good health. Sample: T cells isolated from PBMCs. The DNA for the CDR3 is TGCAGTGCCCAGGGGCTTTATGGCTACACCTTC. This codes for CSAQGLYGYTF.